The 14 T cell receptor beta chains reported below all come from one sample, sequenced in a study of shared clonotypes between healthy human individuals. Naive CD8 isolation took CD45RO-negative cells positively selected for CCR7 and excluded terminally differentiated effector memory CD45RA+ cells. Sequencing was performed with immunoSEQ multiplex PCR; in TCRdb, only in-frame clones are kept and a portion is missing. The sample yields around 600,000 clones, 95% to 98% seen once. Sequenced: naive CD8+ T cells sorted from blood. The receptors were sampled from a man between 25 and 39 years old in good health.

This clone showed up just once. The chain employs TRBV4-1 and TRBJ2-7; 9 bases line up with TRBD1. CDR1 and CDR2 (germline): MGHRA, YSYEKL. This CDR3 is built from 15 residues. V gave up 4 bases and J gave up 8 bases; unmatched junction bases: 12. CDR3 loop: CASSPWPGQGLQQYF. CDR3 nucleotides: TGCGCCAGCAGCCCCTGGCCGGGACAGGGTTTGCAGCAGTACTTC.

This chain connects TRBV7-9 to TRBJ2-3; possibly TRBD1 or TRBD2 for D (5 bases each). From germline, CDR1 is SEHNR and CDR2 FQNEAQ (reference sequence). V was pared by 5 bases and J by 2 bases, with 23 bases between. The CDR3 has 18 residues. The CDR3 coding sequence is TGTGCCAGCAGCCTACCCCCATTCTGGGACGGAAACACAGATACGCAGTATTTT. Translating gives CASSLPPFWDGNTDTQYF.

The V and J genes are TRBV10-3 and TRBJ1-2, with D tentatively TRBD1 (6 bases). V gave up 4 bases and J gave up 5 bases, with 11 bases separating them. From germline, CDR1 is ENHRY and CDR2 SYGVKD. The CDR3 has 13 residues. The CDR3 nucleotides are TGTGCCATCAGTGCGGGGGGCGCTTATGGCTACACCTTC. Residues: CAISAGGAYGYTF.

CDR3 nucleotides: TGTGCCAGCAGCCTAACAGGGGGCGACACAGATACGCAGTATTTT. Amino acids: CASSLTGGDTDTQYF. The chain recombines TRBV7-9 with TRBJ2-3; 9 positions agree with TRBD1. CDR3 size: 15 residues. Germline CDR1 reads SEHNR; CDR2 reads FQNEAQ (reference sequence). V lost 5 bases to trimming and J lost 2 bases; unmatched junction nucleotides: 5.

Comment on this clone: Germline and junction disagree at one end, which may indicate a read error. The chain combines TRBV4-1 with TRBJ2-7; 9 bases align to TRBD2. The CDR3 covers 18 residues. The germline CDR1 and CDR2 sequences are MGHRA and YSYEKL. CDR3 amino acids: CASSQVPPPGTSSHEQYF. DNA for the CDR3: TGCGCCAGCAGCCAAGTTCCCCCCCCCGGGACTAGCTCCCACGAGCAGTACTTC.

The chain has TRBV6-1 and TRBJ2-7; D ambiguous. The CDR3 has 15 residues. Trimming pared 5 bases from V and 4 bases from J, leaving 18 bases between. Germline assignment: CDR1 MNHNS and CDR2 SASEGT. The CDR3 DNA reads TGTGCCAGCAGTACGCACTACCTTGATGAGTACGAGCAGTACTTC. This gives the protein CASSTHYLDEYEQYF.

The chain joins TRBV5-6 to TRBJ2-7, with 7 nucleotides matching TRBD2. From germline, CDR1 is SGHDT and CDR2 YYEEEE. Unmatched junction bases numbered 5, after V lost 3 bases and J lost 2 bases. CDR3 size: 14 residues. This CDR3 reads CASSSPRGAYEQYF. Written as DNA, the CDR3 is TGTGCCAGCAGCTCACCCCGGGGGGCCTACGAGCAGTACTTC. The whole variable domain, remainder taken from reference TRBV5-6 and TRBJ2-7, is DAGVTQSPTHLIKTRGQQVTLRCSPKSGHDTVSWYQQALGQGPQFIFQYYEEEERQRGNFPDRFSGHQFPNYSSELNVNALLLGDSALYLCASSSPRGAYEQYFGPGTRLTVT.

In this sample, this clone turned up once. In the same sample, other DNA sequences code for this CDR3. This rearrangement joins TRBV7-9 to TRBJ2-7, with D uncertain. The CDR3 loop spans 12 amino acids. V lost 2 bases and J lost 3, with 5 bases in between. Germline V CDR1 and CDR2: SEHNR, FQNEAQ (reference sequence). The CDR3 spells CASSLLDYEQYF. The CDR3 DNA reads TGTGCCAGCAGCTTATTAGACTACGAGCAGTACTTC.

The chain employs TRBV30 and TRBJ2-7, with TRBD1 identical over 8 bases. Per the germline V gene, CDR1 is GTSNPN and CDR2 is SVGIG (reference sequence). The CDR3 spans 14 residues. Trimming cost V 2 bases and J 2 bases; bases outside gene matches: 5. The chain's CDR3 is CAWSWGTGPYEQYF. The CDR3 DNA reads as TGTGCCTGGAGTTGGGGGACAGGTCCCTACGAGCAGTACTTC.

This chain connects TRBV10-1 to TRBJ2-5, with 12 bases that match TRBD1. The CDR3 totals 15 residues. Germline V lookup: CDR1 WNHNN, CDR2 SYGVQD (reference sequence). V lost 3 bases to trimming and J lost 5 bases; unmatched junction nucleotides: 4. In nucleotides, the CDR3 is TGCGCCAGCAGTGAACGGGACAGGGGGCGGGAGACCCAGTACTTC. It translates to CASSERDRGRETQYF.

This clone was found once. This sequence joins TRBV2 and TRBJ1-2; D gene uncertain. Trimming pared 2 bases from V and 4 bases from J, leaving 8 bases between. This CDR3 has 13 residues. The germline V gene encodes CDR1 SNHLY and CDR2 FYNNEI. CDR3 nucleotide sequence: TGTGCCAGCAGTGAAAGTGCACTCTATGGCTACACCTTC. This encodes CASSESALYGYTF.

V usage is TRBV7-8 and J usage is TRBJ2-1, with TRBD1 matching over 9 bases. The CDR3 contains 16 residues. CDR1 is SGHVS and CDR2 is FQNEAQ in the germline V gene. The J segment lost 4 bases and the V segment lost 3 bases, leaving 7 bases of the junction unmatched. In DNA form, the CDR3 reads TGTGCCAGCAGCTTCACTGCGGGGACAGGGTACAATGAGCAGTTCTTC. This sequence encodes CASSFTAGTGYNEQFF.

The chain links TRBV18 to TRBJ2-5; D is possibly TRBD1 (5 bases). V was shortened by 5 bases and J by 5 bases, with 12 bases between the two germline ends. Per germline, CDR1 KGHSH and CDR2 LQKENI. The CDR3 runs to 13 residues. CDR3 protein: CASSAIPGETQYF. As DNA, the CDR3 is TGTGCCAGCTCAGCTATACCAGGGGAGACCCAGTACTTC.

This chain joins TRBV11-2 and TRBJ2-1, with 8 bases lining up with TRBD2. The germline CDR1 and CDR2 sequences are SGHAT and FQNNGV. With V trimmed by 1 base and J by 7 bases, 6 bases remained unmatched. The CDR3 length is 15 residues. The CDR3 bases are TGTGCCAGCAGCTTAGTCCTAGCGGGCAGAAATGAGCAGTTCTTC. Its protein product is CASSLVLAGRNEQFF.